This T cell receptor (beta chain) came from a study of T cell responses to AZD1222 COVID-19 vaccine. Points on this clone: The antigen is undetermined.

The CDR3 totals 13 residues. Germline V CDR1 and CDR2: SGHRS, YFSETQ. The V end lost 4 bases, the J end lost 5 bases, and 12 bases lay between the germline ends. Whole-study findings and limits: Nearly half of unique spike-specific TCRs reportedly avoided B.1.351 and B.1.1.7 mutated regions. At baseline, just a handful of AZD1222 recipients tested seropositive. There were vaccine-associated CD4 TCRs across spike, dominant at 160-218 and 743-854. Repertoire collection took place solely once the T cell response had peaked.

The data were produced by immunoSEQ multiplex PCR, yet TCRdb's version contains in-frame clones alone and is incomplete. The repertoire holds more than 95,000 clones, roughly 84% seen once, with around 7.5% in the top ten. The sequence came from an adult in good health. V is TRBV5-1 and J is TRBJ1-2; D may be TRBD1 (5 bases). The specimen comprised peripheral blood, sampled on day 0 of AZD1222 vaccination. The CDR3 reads CASSHGTPYGYTF. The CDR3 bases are TGCGCCAGCAGCCACGGGACCCCATATGGCTACACCTTC. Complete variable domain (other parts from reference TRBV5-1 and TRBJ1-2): KAGVTQTPRYLIKTRGQQVTLSCSPISGHRSVSWYQQTPGQGLQFLFEYFSETQRNKGNFPGRFSGRQFSNSRSEMNVSTLELGDSALYLCASSHGTPYGYTFGSGTRLTVV.